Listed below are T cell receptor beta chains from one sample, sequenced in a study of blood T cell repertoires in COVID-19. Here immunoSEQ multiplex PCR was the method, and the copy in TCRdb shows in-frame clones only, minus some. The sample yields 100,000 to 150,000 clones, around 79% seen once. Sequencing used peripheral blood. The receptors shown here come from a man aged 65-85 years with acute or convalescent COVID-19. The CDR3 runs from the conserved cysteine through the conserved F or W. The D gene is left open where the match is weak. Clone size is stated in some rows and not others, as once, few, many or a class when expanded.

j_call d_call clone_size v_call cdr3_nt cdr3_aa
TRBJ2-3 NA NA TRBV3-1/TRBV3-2 TGTGCCAGCAGCCCTCCGGGACTCCGCACAGATACGCAGTATTTT CASSPPGLRTDTQYF
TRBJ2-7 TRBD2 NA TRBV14 TGTGCCAGCAGCCCGCGACTAGCGGGGGGTCCTACAGAGCAGTACTTC CASSPRLAGGPTEQYF
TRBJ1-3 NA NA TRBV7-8 TGTGCCAGCAGCTTAGGGGCCGCCAGCTCTGGAAACACCATATATTTT CASSLGAASSGNTIYF
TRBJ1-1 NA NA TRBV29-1 TGCAGCGTTGAACTCAGGTTGAACACTGAAGCTTTCTTT CSVELRLNTEAFF
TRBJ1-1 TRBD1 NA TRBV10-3 TGTGCCATCAGTGAAGAGACAGGGGGCGGTGCGGTGAACACTGAAGCTTTCTTT CAISEETGGGAVNTEAFF
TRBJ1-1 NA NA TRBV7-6 TGTGCCAGCAGCTTAGGAGTGATAGGGGCCCCGAACACTGAAGCTTTCTTT CASSLGVIGAPNTEAFF
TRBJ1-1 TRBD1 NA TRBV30 TGTGCCTGGAGTCTGGACAGGGACACTGAAGCTTTCTTT CAWSLDRDTEAFF
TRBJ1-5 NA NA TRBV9 TGTGCCAGCAGCCAAGGGGGGGATCAGCCCCAGCATTTT CASSQGGDQPQHF
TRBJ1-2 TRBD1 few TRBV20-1 TGCAGTGCTAGTCTTGGACAGGGGATCGGCTACACCTTC CSASLGQGIGYTF
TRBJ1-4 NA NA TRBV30 TGTGCCTGGAGTGTACGGGGACGGGGGATTACTGAAAAACTGTTTTTT CAWSVRGRGITEKLFF
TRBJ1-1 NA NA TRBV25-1 TGTGCCAGCAGTGAGGGGGGGGCGGATAGAATAAACACTGAAGCTTTCTTT CASSEGGADRINTEAFF
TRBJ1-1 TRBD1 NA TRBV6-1 TGTGCCAGCAGTGAAGTGGCAGGGGGCCACACTGAAGCTTTCTTT CASSEVAGGHTEAFF
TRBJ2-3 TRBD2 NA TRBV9 TGTGCCAGCAGCGGTTTGCTAGGACTAGCTGATACGCAGTATTTT CASSGLLGLADTQYF
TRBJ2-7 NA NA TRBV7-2 TGTGCCAGCAGCTTGGGCAGGAACTCCTACGAGCAGTACTTC CASSLGRNSYEQYF
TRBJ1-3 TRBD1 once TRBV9 TGTGCCAGCAGCGTAGGGGAAGGTGGGACAGGGGCTGGAAACACCATATATTTT CASSVGEGGTGAGNTIYF
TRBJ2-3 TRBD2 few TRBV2 TGTGCCAGCAGTGAAGGCCCCGTGTGGGTAGCGGGTAGCACAGATACGCAGTATTTT CASSEGPVWVAGSTDTQYF
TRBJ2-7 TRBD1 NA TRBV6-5 TGTGCCAGCAGTTACTCATGGCGACAGGGCTACGAGCAGTACTTC CASSYSWRQGYEQYF
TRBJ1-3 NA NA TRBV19 TGTGCCAGTAGTGCCCGAGTCACGAGTAGTGGAAACACCATATATTTT CASSARVTSSGNTIYF
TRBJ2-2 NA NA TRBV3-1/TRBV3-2 TGTGCCAGCAGCCAAGACGTAAACACCGGGGAGCTGTTTTTT CASSQDVNTGELFF
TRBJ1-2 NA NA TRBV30 TGTGCCTGTCACGGCTATGGCTACACCTTC CACHGYGYTF
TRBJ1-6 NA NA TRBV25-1 TGTGCCAGCAAGACCGCCAATACGGGTTCACCCCTCCACTTT CASKTANTGSPLHF
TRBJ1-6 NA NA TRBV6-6 TGTGCCAGCAGTCGGCAGGGAGGGGGGTCCTATAATTCACCCCTCCACTTT CASSRQGGGSYNSPLHF
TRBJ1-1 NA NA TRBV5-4 TGTGCCAGCAGCTTGGTGGTAGGAGTTGAAGCTTTCTTT CASSLVVGVEAFF
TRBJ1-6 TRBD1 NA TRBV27 TGTGCCAGCACGGCGACAGGGATAAATTCACCCCTCCACTTT CASTATGINSPLHF
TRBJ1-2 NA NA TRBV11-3 TGTGCCAGCAGCAAACAGGGCAGCGGCTACACCTTC CASSKQGSGYTF
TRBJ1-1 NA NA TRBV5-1 TGCGCCAGCAGCTTGGACACAGAGTGGACTGAAGCTTTCTTT CASSLDTEWTEAFF
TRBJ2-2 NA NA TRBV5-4 TGTGCCAGCAGCTTGCAGGGTTCGAACACCGGGGAGCTGTTTTTT CASSLQGSNTGELFF
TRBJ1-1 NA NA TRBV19 TGTGCCAGTAGTTACGGAGCGGGCACTGAAGCTTTCTTT CASSYGAGTEAFF
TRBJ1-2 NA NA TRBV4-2 TGTGCCAGCAGCCAAGTTGCGACTACAACTAACTATGGCTACACCTTC CASSQVATTTNYGYTF
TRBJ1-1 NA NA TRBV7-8 TGTGCCAGCAGCTCCCGGACACGGGACACTGAAGCTTTCTTT CASSSRTRDTEAFF
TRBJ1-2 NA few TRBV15 TGTGCCACCAGCAGAGTCGAAATTTGGGCAGTAGACCTCTATGGCTACACCTTC CATSRVEIWAVDLYGYTF
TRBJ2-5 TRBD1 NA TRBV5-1 TGCGCCAGCAGCACGGGACAGGCGGGACAGACCCAGTACTTC CASSTGQAGQTQYF
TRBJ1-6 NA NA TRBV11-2 TGTGCCAGCAGCTTAGGGCAGGGGAATAATTCACCCCTCCACTTT CASSLGQGNNSPLHF
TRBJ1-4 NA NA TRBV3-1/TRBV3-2 TGTGCCAGCAGCCCAGACCCGGGAGGAAAACTGTTTTTT CASSPDPGGKLFF
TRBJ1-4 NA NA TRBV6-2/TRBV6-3 TGTGCCAGCAGCCGCGGGCAGGGACTCGAAAAACTGTTTTTT CASSRGQGLEKLFF
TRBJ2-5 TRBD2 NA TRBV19 TGTGCCAGTAGTACCTTAAGGAGCGGGGGGGGAGAGACCCAGTACTTC CASSTLRSGGGETQYF
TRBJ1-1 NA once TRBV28 TGTGCCAGCAGTTTCTGGGGCTCTGAAGCTTTCTTT CASSFWGSEAFF
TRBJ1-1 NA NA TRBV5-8 TGTGCCAGCAGCTTGGCAGTCTCGAACACTGAAGCTTTCTTT CASSLAVSNTEAFF
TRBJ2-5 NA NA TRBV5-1 TGCGCCAGCAGCTTGGTTGTGGGGCCGGAGACCCAGTACTTC CASSLVVGPETQYF
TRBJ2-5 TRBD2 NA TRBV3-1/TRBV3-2 TGTGCCAGCAGCCAAGTGTCTAGCGGGGGGGCCCAATGGAAGACCCAGTACTTC CASSQVSSGGAQWKTQYF
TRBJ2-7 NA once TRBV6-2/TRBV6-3 TGTGCCAGCAGTTACTCGCCGGACATTTACTACGAGCAGTACTTC CASSYSPDIYYEQYF
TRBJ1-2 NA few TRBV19 TGTGCCAGTAGGGTTACTGATGGCTACACCTTC CASRVTDGYTF
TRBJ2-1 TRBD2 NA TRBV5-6 TGTGCCAGCAGCCTCGGACTAGACGACGAGCAGTTCTTC CASSLGLDDEQFF
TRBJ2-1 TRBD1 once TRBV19 TGTGCCAGTAGTAACCGACAGGGGGCCGCCAATGAGCAGTTCTTC CASSNRQGAANEQFF
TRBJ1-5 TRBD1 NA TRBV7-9 TGTGCCAGCAGTCGGACAGGTGCCGTTTATCAGCCCCAGCATTTT CASSRTGAVYQPQHF
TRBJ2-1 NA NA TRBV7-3 TGTGCCAGCAGCTTCGACAGGGGACTATATGAGCAGTTCTTC CASSFDRGLYEQFF
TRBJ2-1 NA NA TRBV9 TGTGCCAGCAGCGTAGCTGGGGGGTTTTCCTACAATGAGCAGTTCTTC CASSVAGGFSYNEQFF
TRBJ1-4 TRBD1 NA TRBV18 TGTGCCAGCTCACCAACAGGGGGCCTTTTGTCTAGTGAAAAACTGTTTTTT CASSPTGGLLSSEKLFF
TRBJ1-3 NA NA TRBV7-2 TGTGCCAGCAGCTTCGCGGATGGAAACACCATATATTTT CASSFADGNTIYF
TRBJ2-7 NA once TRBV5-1 TGCGCCAGCAGCGCGGAGGGGTCCTCCTACGAGCAGTACTTC CASSAEGSSYEQYF
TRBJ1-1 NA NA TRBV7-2 TGTGCCAGCAGCTTAGAAAGGGAGTCAAAAGCTTTCTTT CASSLERESKAFF
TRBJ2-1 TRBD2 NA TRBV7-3 TGTGCCAGCAGCTTAACACCGCTAGCGGGGGCGAATGAGCAGTTCTTC CASSLTPLAGANEQFF
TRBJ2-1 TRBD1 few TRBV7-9 TGTGCCAGCACTTCCCCCGGGACAGGGAGCAATGAGCAGTTCTTC CASTSPGTGSNEQFF